The rows below give T cell receptor beta chains drawn from one sample of a study of cytomegalovirus exposure and HLA in healthy donors. The assay was immunoSEQ multiplex PCR, and TCRdb's table has in-frame clones only and misses some. This table holds about 130,000 clones, under 80% found once. The source material was PBMCs. The receptors shown here come from a man aged 18 to 30 in good health and CMV-seropositive. Both conserved end residues are part of each CDR3. D genes are given only for firm matches. Only some rows state a clone size, as once, few, many or a class for expanded clones.

TRBV9	.	TRBJ2-2	.	TGTGCCAGCAGCGCCAGACTATACACCGGGGAGCTGTTTTTT	CASSARLYTGELFF
TRBV19	once	TRBJ2-3	TRBD1	TGTGCCTCCCAGGACAGGGCGGTCACAGATACGCAGTATTTT	CASQDRAVTDTQYF
TRBV9	.	TRBJ2-1	TRBD2	TGTGCCAGCAGTAGACTAGCGGGAGGGCAGAATGAGCAGTTCTTC	CASSRLAGGQNEQFF
TRBV7-2	.	TRBJ1-5	.	TGTGCCAGCAGCTTAGGAGGATATCAGCCCCAGCATTTT	CASSLGGYQPQHF
TRBV6-5	.	TRBJ2-7	.	TGTGCCAGCAGATCTTTCTACGAGCAGTACTTC	CASRSFYEQYF
TRBV28	.	TRBJ1-1	.	TGTGCCAGCAGTTTAGGCGCACCCCTCGGGGCTGAAGCTTTCTTT	CASSLGAPLGAEAFF
TRBV6-6	.	TRBJ2-2	TRBD2	TGTGCCAGCGGGGAGGGGCAGTGGAACACCGGGGAGCTGTTTTTT	CASGEGQWNTGELFF
TRBV29-1	.	TRBJ2-5	.	TGCAGCGTTGAGGTGGCTCCGGGTTGGAAGACCCAGTACTTC	CSVEVAPGWKTQYF
TRBV7-2	.	TRBJ2-3	.	TGTGCCAGCAGCTCAACAGATACGCAGTATTTT	CASSSTDTQYF
TRBV25-1	.	TRBJ1-5	TRBD1	TGTGCCAGCAGTCAAACCGGGACAGGACTTAGCAATCAGCCCCAGCATTTT	CASSQTGTGLSNQPQHF
TRBV5-5	.	TRBJ1-2	TRBD1	TGTGCCAGCAGCATCGAGACAGGGGGCGTTTTGAGGACCTTC	CASSIETGGVLRTF